This TCR beta chain was sequenced for a study of T cell responses to AZD1222 COVID-19 vaccine. The wider study: Analysis merged second doses at about 4 or about 12 weeks. Study conclusions and caveats: Spike-spanning, vaccine-associated CD4 TCRs were dominant at 160-218 and 743-854. Sampling that yielded the repertoires occurred only after the peak T cell response. Two doses of AZD1222 preceded a rise in Spike-specific TCR breadth and depth.

For this clone: What it binds is not known.

Profiled with immunoSEQ multiplex PCR; TCRdb holds only in-frame clones, not every one. The table records 160,000 or so clones, about 90% of them present only once. The CDR3 runs to 16 residues. In germline, CDR1 is KGHDR, CDR2 SFDVKD. V was cut by 7 bases and J by 0 bases, with 12 bases left in between. The material sequenced was peripheral blood, taken on day 0 of AZD1222 vaccination. J is TRBJ2-6 and V is TRBV24-1; D is perhaps TRBD1 (6 bases). The sequence was collected from an adult in good health. CDR3 region: CATRGTGNSGANVLTF. In DNA, the CDR3 is TGTGCCACCAGAGGAACAGGGAACTCTGGGGCCAACGTCCTGACTTTC.